The present T cell receptor beta chain was sequenced within a study of OX40 agonist ivuxolimab in advanced cancers. Across the study: An agonistic anti-OX40 (CD134) antibody, ivuxolimab, was used to treat the patients. Study-level points and caveats: On average, a greater number of expanded clones characterised CD8+ T cells relative to CD4+. It was also the case that some nonresponders had low normalized T-cell clonal expansion. Which antigen the expanded peripheral T cells recognized is unknown.

Note on this clone: Its antigen is currently unknown.

The table came from immunoSEQ multiplex PCR; TCRdb's copy has only in-frame clones and leaves some out. This sample has 75,000 to 100,000 clones, with about four fifths found just once. After removal of 4 bases from V and 4 bases from J, the junction contained 7 bases not matched to a gene. This CDR3 spans 15 amino acids. Germline V gives CDR1 SGHDT, CDR2 YYEEEE. The material sequenced was CD4+ or CD8+ T cells sorted from blood, taken in a trial of the OX40 agonist ivuxolimab. The sequence derives from an adult with an advanced solid tumor such as melanoma, head and neck, liver or kidney cancer. J is TRBJ2-1 and V is TRBV5-6; 8 positions agree with TRBD2. This CDR3 is CASSETSGRYNEQFF. The CDR3 DNA reads as TGTGCCAGCAGCGAAACTAGCGGTAGGTACAATGAGCAGTTCTTC.